This T cell receptor (beta chain) originates from a study of shared T cell receptors in the human thymus. The V gene lost 0 bases and the J gene lost 5 bases, with 9 bases spanning the gap. Germline loops: CDR1 MRHNA, CDR2 SNTAGT. The CDR3 sequence is 14 residues long. Here immunoSEQ multiplex PCR was the method, and the copy in TCRdb shows in-frame clones only, minus some. Among over 650,000 clones listed, around 87% were seen once. These sequences were also reported in another study, on human thymus T cells. That work contributes: Thymic and blood repertoires appeared to carry a bias in their V and J gene usage.

This sequence was found in a boy under two years old with a congenital heart defect. Sequencing used thymocytes. This rearrangement joins TRBV6-4 to TRBJ2-3, with D uncertain. CDR3 DNA: TGTGCCAGCAGTGACTCCAACAGTGAAGATACGCAGTATTTT. Amino acids: CASSDSNSEDTQYF.